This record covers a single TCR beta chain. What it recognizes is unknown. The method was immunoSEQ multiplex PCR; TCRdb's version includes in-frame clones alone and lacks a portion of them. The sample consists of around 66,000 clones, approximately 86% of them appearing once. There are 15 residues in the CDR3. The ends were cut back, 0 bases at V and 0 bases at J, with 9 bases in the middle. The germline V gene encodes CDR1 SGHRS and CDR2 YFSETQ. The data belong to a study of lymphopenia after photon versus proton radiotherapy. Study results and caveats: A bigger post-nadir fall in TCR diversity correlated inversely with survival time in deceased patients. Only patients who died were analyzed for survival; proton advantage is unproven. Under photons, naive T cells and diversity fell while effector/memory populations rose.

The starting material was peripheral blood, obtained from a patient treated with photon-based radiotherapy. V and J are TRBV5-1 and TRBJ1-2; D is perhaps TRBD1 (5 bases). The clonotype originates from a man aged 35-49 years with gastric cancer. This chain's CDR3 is CASSLGGGSNYGYTF. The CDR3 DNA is TGCGCCAGCAGCTTGGGCGGGGGGTCTAACTATGGCTACACCTTC. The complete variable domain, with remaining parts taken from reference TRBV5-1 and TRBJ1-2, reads KAGVTQTPRYLIKTRGQQVTLSCSPISGHRSVSWYQQTPGQGLQFLFEYFSETQRNKGNFPGRFSGRQFSNSRSEMNVSTLELGDSALYLCASSLGGGSNYGYTFGSGTRLTVV.